This TCR beta chain originates from a study of T cell clusters in autoimmune cytopenias. TRB was amplified from around 0.25 ug of peripheral blood genomic DNA per sample. Multiplex touch-down PCR amplified TRB using TRB-A and TRB-B pools in one tube. One entry per CDR3 protein, without DNA, is what TCRdb gives after re-calling the multiplex PCR reads. The listing records 14,000 to 15,000 distinct CDR3 sequences. These data also formed part of another study, on T cell repertoires in aging, cancer and after chemotherapy. That paper adds: Rebound thymic output was suggested by rising median generation probability during chemotherapy in each cancer cohort.

The sample was peripheral blood. This TCR was sampled from a human donor in good health.

The CDR3 loop reads CASSSKGLAGYNEQFF. The J gene is TRBJ2-1, the V gene TRBV11-2; without DNA, the TCRdb call of TRBD2 cannot be checked. Germline loops: CDR1 SGHAT, CDR2 FQNNGV. This CDR3 is 16 amino acids long.